A selection of T cell receptor beta chains follows, all from one sample in a study of CD8+ T cells in alopecia areata. Data came from immunoSEQ multiplex PCR; TCRdb stores just in-frame clones and leaves some out. The sample has over 250,000 clones; 60% are singletons. Sequences were derived from CD4+ T cells sorted from blood, sampled between weeks 51 and 52, from a patient treated with tofacitinib. The receptors shown here come from a human donor with alopecia areata. The conserved cysteine and the conserved F or W are not part of the CDR3 here. The order of the fields is CDR3 length, J gene, clone size, V gene, CDR3 protein. Size tells how often a clone was seen (once, few, many) or the class of an expanded clone, and some rows leave it out.

12,TRBJ2-4,NA,TRBV30,AWSVGVDKNIQY
10,TRBJ2-1,NA,TRBV29-1,SVEIPRNEQF
13,TRBJ2-3,NA,TRBV7-3,ASSPLAGSTDTQY
13,TRBJ2-7,NA,TRBV30,AWRGAGGPPGEQY
16,TRBJ2-3,NA,TRBV18,ASSPPRRGASNTDTQY
11,TRBJ2-5,once,TRBV6-5,ASSQTGQETQY
12,TRBJ1-1,NA,TRBV14,ASSQELGGTEAF
13,TRBJ1-4,NA,TRBV7-9,ASSDRDLRGEKLF
13,TRBJ2-7,NA,TRBV11-2,ASSRRTSGAGEQY
11,TRBJ1-2,few,TRBV5-6,ASSSPDREGYT
13,TRBJ2-5,NA,TRBV5-4,ASSNPVSEQETQY
13,TRBJ2-7,NA,TRBV30,AWSGGQGVSYEQY
13,TRBJ1-6,NA,TRBV5-1,ASSALAGFNSPLH
12,TRBJ2-1,many,TRBV10-3,AISEGPSYNEQF
13,TRBJ2-7,NA,TRBV5-6,ASSSDGGTHVEQY
15,TRBJ2-2,NA,TRBV7-9,ASSLDGRASNTGELF
11,TRBJ1-5,NA,TRBV6-5,ASRATGVQPQH
13,TRBJ2-3,NA,TRBV25-1,ASSEGGAQGDTQY
13,TRBJ1-5,NA,TRBV6-1,ASNPTGVGNQPQH
12,TRBJ2-7,NA,TRBV30,AWSVRSSSYEQY
12,TRBJ2-7,NA,TRBV19,ASSIASRSYEQY
10,TRBJ1-6,NA,TRBV27,ASQGWGSPLH
11,TRBJ1-4,NA,TRBV7-9,ASSSGGPEKLF
12,TRBJ2-3,NA,TRBV5-4,ASSTDSSTDTQY
13,TRBJ1-2,few,TRBV10-3,AISDFAGGSYGYT
12,TRBJ2-3,once,TRBV6-5,ASAEGLHTDTQY
12,TRBJ1-1,few,TRBV2,ASSGGALNTEAF
14,TRBJ2-7,few,TRBV7-9,ASSLAVAIEAYEQY
13,TRBJ1-6,NA,TRBV7-9,ASSFGSSYNSPLH
9,TRBJ2-2,NA,TRBV30,AWSASGELF
12,TRBJ1-2,NA,TRBV5-1,ASSSTTGNYGYT
11,TRBJ1-1,NA,TRBV30,AWRAAGATEAF
11,TRBJ1-2,once,TRBV25-1,ASSVLVGYGYT
11,TRBJ2-1,NA,TRBV5-4,ASSGLGSDEQF
11,TRBJ1-6,NA,TRBV6-5,ATQDRVNSPLH
11,TRBJ2-5,NA,TRBV5-1,ASSSGREETQY
13,TRBJ1-4,NA,TRBV19,ASSGGGTALEKLF
12,TRBJ1-6,NA,TRBV2,ASRPGQGRSPLH
11,TRBJ1-1,NA,TRBV30,AWSVGDTTEAF
12,TRBJ1-2,NA,TRBV19,ASIGTGLPSGYT
13,TRBJ2-5,NA,TRBV6-1,ASTRRGQGQETQY